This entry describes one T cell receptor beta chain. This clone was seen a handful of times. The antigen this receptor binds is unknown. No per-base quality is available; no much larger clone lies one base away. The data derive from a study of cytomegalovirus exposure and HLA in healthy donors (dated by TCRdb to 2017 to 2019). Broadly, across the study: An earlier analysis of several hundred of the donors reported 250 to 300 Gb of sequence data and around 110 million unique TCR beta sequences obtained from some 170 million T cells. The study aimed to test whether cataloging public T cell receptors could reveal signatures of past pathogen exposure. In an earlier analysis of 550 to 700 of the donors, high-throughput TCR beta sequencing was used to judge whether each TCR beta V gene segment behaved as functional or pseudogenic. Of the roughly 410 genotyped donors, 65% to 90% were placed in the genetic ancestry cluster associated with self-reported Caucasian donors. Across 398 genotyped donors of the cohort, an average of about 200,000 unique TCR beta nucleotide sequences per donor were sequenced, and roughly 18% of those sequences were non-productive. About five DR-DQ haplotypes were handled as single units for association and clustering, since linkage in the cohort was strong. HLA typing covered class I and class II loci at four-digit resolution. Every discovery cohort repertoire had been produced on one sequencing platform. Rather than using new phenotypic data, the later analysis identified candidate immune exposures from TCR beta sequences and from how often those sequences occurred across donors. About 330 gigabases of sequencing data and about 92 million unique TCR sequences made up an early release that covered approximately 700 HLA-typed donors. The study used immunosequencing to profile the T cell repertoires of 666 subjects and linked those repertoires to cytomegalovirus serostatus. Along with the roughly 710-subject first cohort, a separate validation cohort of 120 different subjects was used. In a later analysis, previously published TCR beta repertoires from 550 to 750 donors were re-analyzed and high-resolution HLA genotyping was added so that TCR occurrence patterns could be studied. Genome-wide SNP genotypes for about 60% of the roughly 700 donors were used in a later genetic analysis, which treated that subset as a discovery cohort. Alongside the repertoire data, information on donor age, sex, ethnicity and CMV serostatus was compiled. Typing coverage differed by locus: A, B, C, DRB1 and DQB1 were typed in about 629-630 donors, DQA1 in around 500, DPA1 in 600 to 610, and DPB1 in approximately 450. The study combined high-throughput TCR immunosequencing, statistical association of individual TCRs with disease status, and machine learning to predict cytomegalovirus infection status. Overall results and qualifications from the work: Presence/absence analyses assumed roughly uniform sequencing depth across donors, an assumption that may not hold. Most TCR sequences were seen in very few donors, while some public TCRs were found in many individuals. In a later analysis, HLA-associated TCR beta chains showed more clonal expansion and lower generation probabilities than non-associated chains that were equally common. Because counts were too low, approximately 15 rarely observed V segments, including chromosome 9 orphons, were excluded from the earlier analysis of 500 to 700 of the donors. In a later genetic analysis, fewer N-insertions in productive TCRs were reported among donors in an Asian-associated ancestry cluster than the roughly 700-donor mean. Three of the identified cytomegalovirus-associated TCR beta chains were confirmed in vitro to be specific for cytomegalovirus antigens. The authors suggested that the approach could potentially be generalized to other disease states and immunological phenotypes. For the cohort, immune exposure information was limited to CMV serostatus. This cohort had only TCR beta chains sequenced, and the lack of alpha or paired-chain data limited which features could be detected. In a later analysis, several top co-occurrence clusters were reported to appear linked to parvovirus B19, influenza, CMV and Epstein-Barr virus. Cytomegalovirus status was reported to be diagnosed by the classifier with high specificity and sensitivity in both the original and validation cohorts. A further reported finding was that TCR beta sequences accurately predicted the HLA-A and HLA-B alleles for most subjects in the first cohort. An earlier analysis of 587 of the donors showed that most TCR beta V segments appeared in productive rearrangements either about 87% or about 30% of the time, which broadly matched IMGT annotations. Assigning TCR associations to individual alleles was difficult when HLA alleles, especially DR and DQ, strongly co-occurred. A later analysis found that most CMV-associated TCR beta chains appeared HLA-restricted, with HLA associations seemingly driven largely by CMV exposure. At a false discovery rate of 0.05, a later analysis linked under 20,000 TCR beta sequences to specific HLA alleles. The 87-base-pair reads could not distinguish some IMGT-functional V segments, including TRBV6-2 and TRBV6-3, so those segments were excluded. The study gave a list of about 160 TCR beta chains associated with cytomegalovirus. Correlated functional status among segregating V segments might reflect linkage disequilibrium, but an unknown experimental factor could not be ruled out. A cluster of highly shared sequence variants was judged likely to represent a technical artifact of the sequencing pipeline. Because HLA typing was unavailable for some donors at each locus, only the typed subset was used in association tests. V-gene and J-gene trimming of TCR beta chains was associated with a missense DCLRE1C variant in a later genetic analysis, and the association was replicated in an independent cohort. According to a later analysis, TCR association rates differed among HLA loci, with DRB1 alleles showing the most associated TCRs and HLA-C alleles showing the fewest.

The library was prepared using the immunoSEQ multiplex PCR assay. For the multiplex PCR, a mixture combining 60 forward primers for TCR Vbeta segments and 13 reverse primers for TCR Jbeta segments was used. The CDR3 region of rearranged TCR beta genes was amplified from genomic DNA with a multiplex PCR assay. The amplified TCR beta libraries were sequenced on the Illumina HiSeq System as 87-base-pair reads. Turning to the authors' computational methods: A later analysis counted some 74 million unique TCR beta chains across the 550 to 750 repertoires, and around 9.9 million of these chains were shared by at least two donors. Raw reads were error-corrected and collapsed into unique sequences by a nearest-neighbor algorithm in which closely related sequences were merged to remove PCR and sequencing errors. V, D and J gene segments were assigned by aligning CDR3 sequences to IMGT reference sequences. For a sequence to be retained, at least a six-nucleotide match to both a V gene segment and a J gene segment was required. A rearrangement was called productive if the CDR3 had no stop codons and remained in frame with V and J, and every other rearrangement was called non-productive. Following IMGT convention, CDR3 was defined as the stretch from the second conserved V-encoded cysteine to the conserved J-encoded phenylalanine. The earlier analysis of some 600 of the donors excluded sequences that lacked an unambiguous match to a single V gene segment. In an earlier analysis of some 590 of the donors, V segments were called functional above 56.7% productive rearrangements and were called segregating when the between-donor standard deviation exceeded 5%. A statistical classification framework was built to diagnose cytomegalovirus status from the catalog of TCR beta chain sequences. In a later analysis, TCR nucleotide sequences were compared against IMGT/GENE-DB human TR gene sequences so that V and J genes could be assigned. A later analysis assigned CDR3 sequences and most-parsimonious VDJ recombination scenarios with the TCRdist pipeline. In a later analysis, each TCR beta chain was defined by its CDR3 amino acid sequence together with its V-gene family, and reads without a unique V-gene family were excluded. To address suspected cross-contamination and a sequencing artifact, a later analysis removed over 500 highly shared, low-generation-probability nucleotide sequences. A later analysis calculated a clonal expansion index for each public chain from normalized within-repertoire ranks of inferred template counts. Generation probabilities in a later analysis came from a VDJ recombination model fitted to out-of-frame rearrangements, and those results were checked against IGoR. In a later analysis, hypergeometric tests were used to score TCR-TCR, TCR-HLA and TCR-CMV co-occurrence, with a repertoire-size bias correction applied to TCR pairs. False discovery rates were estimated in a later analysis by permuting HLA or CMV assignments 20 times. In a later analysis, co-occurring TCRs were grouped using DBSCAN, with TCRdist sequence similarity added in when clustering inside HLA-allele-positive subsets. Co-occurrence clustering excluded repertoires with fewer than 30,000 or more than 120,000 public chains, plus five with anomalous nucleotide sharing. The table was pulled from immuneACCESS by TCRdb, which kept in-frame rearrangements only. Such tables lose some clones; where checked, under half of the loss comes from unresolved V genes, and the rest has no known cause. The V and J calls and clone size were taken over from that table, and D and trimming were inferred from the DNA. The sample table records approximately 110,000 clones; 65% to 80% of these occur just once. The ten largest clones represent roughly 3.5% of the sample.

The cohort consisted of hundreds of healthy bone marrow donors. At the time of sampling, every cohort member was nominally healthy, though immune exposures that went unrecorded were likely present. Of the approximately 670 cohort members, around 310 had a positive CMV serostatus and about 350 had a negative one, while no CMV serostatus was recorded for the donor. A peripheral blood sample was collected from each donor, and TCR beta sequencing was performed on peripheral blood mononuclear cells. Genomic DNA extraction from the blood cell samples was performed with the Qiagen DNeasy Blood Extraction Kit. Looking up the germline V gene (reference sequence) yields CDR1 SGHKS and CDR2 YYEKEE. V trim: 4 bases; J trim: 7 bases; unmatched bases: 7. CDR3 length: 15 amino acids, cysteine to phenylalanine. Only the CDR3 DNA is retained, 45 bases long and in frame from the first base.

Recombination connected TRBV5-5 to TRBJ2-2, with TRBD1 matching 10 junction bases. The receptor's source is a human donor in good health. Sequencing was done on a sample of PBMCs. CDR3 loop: CASSLGTGVGGELFF. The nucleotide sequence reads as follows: TGTGCCAGCAGCCTCGGGACAGGGGTTGGCGGGGAGCTGTTTTTT.